One and the same sample provided the 30 T cell receptor beta chains below, sequenced in a study of blood T cell repertoires in COVID-19. Only in-frame clones appear in the TCRdb table, and some are missing; sequencing was by immunoSEQ multiplex PCR. The sample lists 200,000 to 250,000 clones, approximately 86% seen once, with around 2.8% in the top ten. The sample comprised peripheral blood. These receptor sequences come from a woman aged 30 to 39 who had recovered from COVID-19.

The rearrangement uses TRBV19 and TRBJ2-7; 9 nucleotides match TRBD1. The V segment lost 5 bases and the J segment 3 bases; nucleotides outside the gene matches: 11. The length of the CDR3 is 16 residues. Germline CDR1 LNHDA, CDR2 SQIVND (reference sequence). The CDR3 DNA reads TGTGCCAGTAGTCCCACACACAGGGGGCAGGTCTACGAGCAGTACTTC. This encodes CASSPTHRGQVYEQYF.

V and J are TRBV27 and TRBJ1-5, with TRBD1 as a possible D gene (5 bases). Germline V CDR1 and CDR2: MNHEY, SMNVEV (reference sequence). Trimming stripped 6 bases from V and 6 bases from J, with 15 bases between. The CDR3 has 14 amino acids. DNA for the CDR3: TGTGCCAGCAGACGACCGGGACTTCTTCAGCCCCAGCATTTT. It translates to CASRRPGLLQPQHF.

The chain uses TRBV25-1 and TRBJ2-5, with a weak D call TRBD2 (6 bases). Germline loops: CDR1 MGHDK, CDR2 SYGVNS. The CDR3 sequence is 14 residues long. V was pared by 3 bases and J by 1 base, with 9 bases between. Here the CDR3 DNA reads TGTGCCAGCAGTGAGATGACTAGCCAAGAGACCCAGTACTTC. Residues: CASSEMTSQETQYF. The whole variable domain, remainder taken from reference TRBV25-1 and TRBJ2-5, is EADIYQTPRYLVIGTGKKITLECSQTMGHDKMYWYQQDPGMELHLIHYSYGVNSTEKGDLSSESTVSRIRTEHFPLTLESARPSHTSQYLCASSEMTSQETQYFGPGTRLLVL.

The chain recombines TRBV27 with TRBJ2-7; TRBD1 aligns across 7 bases. Trimming removed 4 bases from V and 3 bases from J; junction bases left unmatched: 6. CDR3 size: 14 residues. Germline CDR1 and CDR2: MNHEY and SMNVEV (reference sequence). For the CDR3, the DNA is TGTGCCAGCAGTTCGATGGCAGGGGGCTACGAGCAGTACTTC. Its protein product is CASSSMAGGYEQYF.

This chain joins TRBV7-2 and TRBJ2-1; 7 nucleotides agree with TRBD1. J gave up 12 bases and V 0 bases, and 2 bases lay outside the gene matches. The CDR3 sequence is 12 residues long. The germline CDR1 and CDR2 sequences are SGHTA and FQGNSA. CDR3 loop: CASSLAYRGQFF. The CDR3 DNA sequence: TGTGCCAGCAGCTTAGCCTACAGGGGGCAGTTCTTC.

In its sample, this clone was seen once. The genes are TRBV12-5 and TRBJ1-5; TRBD1 matches at 8 bases. Looked up from germline, CDR1 is LGHNT and CDR2 is FRNRAP. The V segment lost 5 bases and the J segment 4 bases; nucleotides outside the gene matches: 7. CDR3 length: 15 residues. The CDR3 sequence is CASGIGQGRNQPQHF. The CDR3 bases are TGTGCTAGTGGTATTGGACAGGGTCGGAATCAGCCCCAGCATTTT.

This chain joins TRBV7-9 and TRBJ2-7; TRBD1 aligns across 10 bases. The germline CDR1 and CDR2 sequences are SEHNR and FQNEAQ (reference sequence). With V trimmed by 5 bases and J by 1 base, 5 bases remained unmatched. This CDR3 has 15 amino acids. This chain's CDR3 is CASSTGTGASYEQYF. The DNA for the CDR3 is TGTGCCAGCAGCACCGGGACAGGGGCTTCCTACGAGCAGTACTTC.

This chain joins TRBV7-8 and TRBJ2-5; 10 bases agree with TRBD2. J gave up 3 bases and V 1 base, and 5 bases lay outside the gene matches. Germline values: CDR1 SGHVS, CDR2 FQNEAQ. CDR3 length: 16 amino acids. The CDR3 nucleotides are TGTGCCAGCAGCTTAGTCTTAGCGGGGGGCGAAGAGACCCAGTACTTC. Protein: CASSLVLAGGEETQYF.

The chain employs TRBV10-2 and TRBJ2-1; 15 nucleotides agree with TRBD2. The CDR3 spans 16 residues. The germline gives CDR1 WSHSY, CDR2 SAAADI. The V gene end was trimmed by 6 bases and the J gene end by 10 bases; junction bases not matched to a gene: 10. As DNA, the CDR3 is TGCGCCAGCAGGCAGAGGACTAGCGGGGGGGCTGAGGAGCAGTTCTTC. This sequence encodes CASRQRTSGGAEEQFF.

CDR3 amino acids: CASSYSREVAAYEQYF. The CDR3 region has the DNA TGTGCCAGCAGTTACTCCAGGGAGGTAGCGGCCTACGAGCAGTACTTC. The gene calls are TRBV6-5 and TRBJ2-7, with D maybe TRBD2 (6 bases). With 0 bases removed from V and 2 bases from J, the gap between germline ends came to 14 bases. The CDR3 is 16 residues long. The germline V gene encodes CDR1 MNHEY and CDR2 SVGAGI.

J is TRBJ1-2 and V is TRBV12-3 or TRBV12-4, with no clear D. This CDR3 is 13 amino acids long. Trimming pared 2 bases from V and 2 bases from J, leaving 6 bases between. This CDR3 is CASSLSGNYGYTF. The CDR3 bases are TGTGCCAGCAGTTTATCGGGGAACTATGGCTACACCTTC.

This clone was seen more than once but under ten times. The chain has TRBV4-3 and TRBJ1-4; 8 nucleotides match TRBD1. V shed 0 bases and J 7 bases; nucleotides not matched to a gene: 7. The CDR3 has 16 residues. Germline values: CDR1 LGHNA, CDR2 YSLEER. Here the CDR3 DNA reads TGCGCCAGCAGCCAAGATTGGCAGGGGGCCGGTGAAAAACTGTTTTTT. This sequence encodes CASSQDWQGAGEKLFF.

The V gene is TRBV10-3, the J gene TRBJ2-7, with D possibly being TRBD2 (6 bases). The CDR3 sequence is 13 residues long. The V and J ends lost 10 bases and 2 bases respectively, with 15 bases between them. Germline loops: CDR1 ENHRY, CDR2 SYGVKD. The CDR3 reads CATHLEGTYEQYF. The DNA of the CDR3 is TGTGCCACCCATTTGGAGGGGACCTACGAGCAGTACTTC.

V gene TRBV21-1 combines with J gene TRBJ2-2; the D call of TRBD2 is as the table states it, not checked on the DNA. TRBV21-1 is shown as a pseudogene. The length of the CDR3 is 15 residues. The CDR3 DNA reads TGTGCCAGCAGCAAAGCGCGGCACAACACCGGGGAGCTGTTTTTT. As protein: CASSKARHNTGELFF.

The J gene is TRBJ1-6, the V gene TRBV19, with a tentative D call TRBD1 (5 bases). Per the germline V gene, CDR1 is LNHDA and CDR2 is SQIVND (reference sequence). The CDR3 runs to 15 residues. Trimming shortened V by 1 base and J by 8 bases, and 12 bases separated the two germline ends. CDR3 nucleotide sequence: TGTGCCAGTAGTATAGGGGCAGGGCGGCATTCACCCCTCCACTTT. Translation gives CASSIGAGRHSPLHF.

V and J are TRBV7-8 and TRBJ2-5, with D perhaps matching TRBD2 (7 bases). This CDR3 is built from 16 residues. V shed 3 bases and J shed 2 bases, with 16 bases lying between them. Germline loops: CDR1 SGHVS, CDR2 FQNEAQ. DNA for the CDR3: TGTGCCAGCAGCTTCGGGGGGCGGTCGTCACAAGAGACCCAGTACTTC. Amino acid sequence: CASSFGGRSSQETQYF.

The V gene is TRBV18, the J gene TRBJ1-3; 7 bases align to TRBD1. The CDR3 has 18 amino acids. Germline CDR1 is KGHSH and CDR2 is LQKENI. The V and J ends lost 1 base and 0 bases, in that order; junction bases with no gene match: 9. CDR3 residues: CASSPLWRQGLSGNTIYF. As DNA, the CDR3 is TGTGCCAGCTCACCACTGTGGAGACAGGGCCTCTCTGGAAACACCATATATTTT.

The chain carries TRBV7-8 and TRBJ2-1, with 9 nucleotides matching TRBD2. This CDR3 spans 15 amino acids. From germline, CDR1 is SGHVS and CDR2 FQNEAQ. Trimming took 8 bases from V and 8 from J; bases not matched to a gene: 13. The CDR3 region is CASGSRSGGYDEQFF. CDR3 coding DNA: TGTGCCAGCGGGTCCAGAAGCGGGGGGTACGATGAGCAGTTCTTC.

The gene calls are TRBV7-2 and TRBJ2-1; 8 bases match TRBD2. Looked up from germline, CDR1 is SGHTA and CDR2 is FQGNSA. J gave up 10 bases and V 2 bases, and 10 bases lay outside the gene matches. There are 15 residues in the CDR3. CDR3 sequence reads: CASSLRRSGGVEQFF. The CDR3 DNA follows: TGTGCCAGCAGCTTAAGGCGGAGCGGGGGAGTAGAGCAGTTCTTC.

J is TRBJ1-3 and V is TRBV5-1; TRBD1 matches 8 bases. Germline V gene data show CDR1 as SGHRS and CDR2 as YFSETQ. V gave up 2 bases and J gave up 0 bases; unmatched junction bases: 1. The CDR3 is 15 residues long. The CDR3 sequence: CASSFTGGSGNTIYF. Here the CDR3 DNA reads TGCGCCAGCAGCTTCACAGGGGGCTCTGGAAACACCATATATTTT.

CDR3 loop: CASSFRIGGETQYF. The CDR3 bases are TGTGCCAGCAGCTTCCGAATAGGAGGGGAGACCCAGTACTTC. V gene TRBV3-1 (or the pseudogene TRBV3-2) combines with J gene TRBJ2-5; the D gene is possibly TRBD2 (6 bases). This CDR3 has 14 amino acids. Trimming removed 5 bases at V and 5 bases at J, with 15 bases between. CDR1 is LGHDT and CDR2 is YNNKEL in the germline V gene (reference sequence).

This chain connects TRBV20-1 to TRBJ1-5; the D gene is possibly TRBD1 (6 bases). The CDR3 totals 14 residues. Trimming removed 3 bases at V and 7 bases at J, with 16 bases between. Germline V lookup: CDR1 DFQATT, CDR2 SNEGSKA (reference sequence). In DNA, the CDR3 is TGCAGTGCTAGTCCCAGGGTCAGGGGACAGCCCCAGCATTTT. It yields the protein CSASPRVRGQPQHF.

The chain couples TRBV4-1 to TRBJ2-3; TRBD2 aligns across 10 bases. The CDR3 loop spans 18 amino acids. In germline, CDR1 is MGHRA, CDR2 YSYEKL. J was trimmed by 2 bases and V by 0 bases; bases with no gene match: 8. The CDR3 sequence: CASSQDQSSGGITDTQYF. As DNA, the CDR3 is TGCGCCAGCAGCCAAGATCAGTCTAGCGGGGGAATCACAGATACGCAGTATTTT.

The rearrangement uses TRBV5-4 and TRBJ1-4; D gene ambiguous. V was shortened by 4 bases and J by 5 bases, with 15 bases between the two germline ends. The CDR3 consists of 15 residues. Looked up from germline, CDR1 is SGHNT and CDR2 is YYREEE (reference sequence). The CDR3 region is CASSLKRGDNEKLFF. The CDR3 DNA reads TGTGCCAGCAGCCTAAAGCGGGGAGACAATGAAAAACTGTTTTTT.

The chain recombines TRBV21-1 with TRBJ1-3; the table's D call, TRBD1, was not checked against the DNA. TRBV21-1 is noted as a pseudogene. CDR3 length: 17 residues. This CDR3 is CASSNKVRGQGGNTIYF. The CDR3 coding sequence is TGTGCCAGCAGCAATAAGGTTCGTGGACAGGGCGGAAACACCATATATTTT.

This clone appeared a single time. V usage is TRBV9 and J usage is TRBJ2-3, with 10 bases lining up with TRBD2. Germline lookup yields CDR1 SGDLS and CDR2 YYNGEE. The CDR3 length is 16 residues. V lost 0 bases, J lost 6 bases, and 7 bases stayed unmatched. The CDR3 loop reads CASSVGQAGGLDTQYF. The CDR3 region has the DNA TGTGCCAGCAGCGTAGGGCAAGCGGGGGGGCTTGATACGCAGTATTTT.

The chain joins TRBV14 to TRBJ1-2; 8 bases are shared with TRBD1. Germline CDR1 SGHDN, CDR2 FVKESK. J lost 4 bases, V lost 3 bases, and 7 bases had no gene match. This CDR3 spans 15 amino acids. In nucleotides, the CDR3 is TGTGCCAGCAGCCAGCACCAGGGGGCGAGCTATGGCTACACCTTC. This translates into CASSQHQGASYGYTF.

The chain employs TRBV7-9 and TRBJ1-1; 10 bases agree with TRBD1. The CDR3 spans 16 residues. V lost 1 base, J lost 3 bases, and 5 bases stayed unmatched. Germline V CDR1 and CDR2: SEHNR, FQNEAQ (reference sequence). The CDR3 loop reads CASSLVSGTGDTEAFF. CDR3 in DNA: TGTGCCAGCAGCTTAGTTTCCGGGACAGGGGACACTGAAGCTTTCTTT.

The V and J genes are TRBV2 and TRBJ2-2; the D gene is possibly TRBD1 (5 bases). V dropped 1 base and J dropped 2 bases, with 8 bases sitting between them. In germline, CDR1 is SNHLY, CDR2 FYNNEI. The CDR3 covers 15 residues. CDR3: CASSEGQGNTGELFF. The DNA for the CDR3 is TGTGCCAGCAGTGAAGGGCAGGGTAACACCGGGGAGCTGTTTTTT.

This clone has a single count. V usage is TRBV30 and J usage is TRBJ1-6, with 7 nucleotides matching TRBD1. Germline lookup yields CDR1 GTSNPN and CDR2 SVGIG (reference sequence). Unmatched junction bases numbered 5, after V lost 5 bases and J lost 7 bases. This CDR3 is built from 13 residues. Here the CDR3 DNA reads TGTGCCTGGGGGGGACAGCCAAATTCACCCCTCCACTTT. This gives the protein CAWGGQPNSPLHF. The full variable domain, with the rest looked up from reference TRBV30 and TRBJ1-6, is SQTIHQWPATLVQPVGSPLSLECTVEGTSNPNLYWYRQAAGRGLQLLFYSVGIGQISSEVPQNLSASRPQDRQFILSSKKLLLSDSGFYLCAWGGQPNSPLHFGNGTRLTVT.